This TCR beta chain was identified during a study of cytomegalovirus exposure and HLA in healthy donors. The study drew the donors from its approximately 130-subject validation cohort, separate from the roughly 700-subject first cohort. Trimming stripped 4 bases from V and 1 base from J, with 14 bases between. Germline V gene sequence: CDR1 SNHLY, CDR2 FYNNEI. This CDR3 has 15 residues. About this clone: Its antigen remains unknown.

Method: immunoSEQ multiplex PCR; TCRdb's copy keeps in-frame clones and lacks some. The table records some 43,000 clones, roughly 92% of them present only once. Findings and limits, study-wide: The study recorded about 160 TCR beta chains that were cytomegalovirus-associated. Most TCR sequences showed up rarely, but some public TCRs showed up in many donors. Subsequent analysis found a tendency for first-cohort TCR clusters to co-occur within the roughly 130 validation repertoires.

Sequencing was done on a sample of PBMCs. This sequence was found in a young man in good health and CMV-seronegative. The genes are TRBV2 and TRBJ2-7; D is uncertain. CDR3 amino acids: CASSVVPDFSYEQYF. The CDR3 nucleotides read TGTGCCAGCAGTGTTGTTCCCGACTTTTCCTACGAGCAGTACTTC.